Reported below is one T cell receptor (beta chain). Its antigen is not known. The study ran its PCR with 60 Vbeta and 13 Jbeta primers. Libraries were prepared by immunoSEQ multiplex PCR; TCRdb keeps only in-frame clonotypes and omits some of them. Its table lists 150,000 to 250,000 clones. This specimen belongs to a study of cytomegalovirus exposure and HLA in healthy donors. The CDR3 consists of 11 residues. Germline V gives CDR1 SGHTA, CDR2 FQGNSA. Regarding the study as a whole: Later analysis demonstrated an association between a missense DCLRE1C variant and TCR beta V- and J-gene trimming.

Sequenced: PBMCs. J is TRBJ2-5 and V is TRBV7-2; D call uncertain. The J call is in doubt because the DNA end fits TRBJ2-7 better. The sequence was obtained from a boy between 10 and 17 years old in good health and CMV-seronegative. The CDR3 region is CASSLSYEQYF. In DNA, the CDR3 is TGTGCCAGCAGCTTATCCTACGAGCAGTACTTC.